The rows below give T cell receptor beta chains drawn from one sample of a study of human T cells and chemical hapten exposure. One entry per CDR3 protein results from TCRdb running MiXCR on the RACE reads. Of 350,000 to 400,000 distinct CDR3 sequences in the sample, under 6.5% were seen once. The material sequenced was whole blood, taken in connection with sensitization to the hapten diphenylcyclopropenone (DPC). Receptors originate from a woman aged 18-29 years with alopecia areata. Some clones in this sample may be carry-over from other donors' samples. Each CDR3 is given with its conserved first and last residue. Each record gives: J gene, V gene, clone size, D gene, CDR3 DNA, CDR3 protein. A D gene is named only where the DNA matches it firmly. Only some rows state a clone size, as once, few, many or a class for expanded clones.

TRBJ2-5,TRBV13,few,-,TGTGCCAGCAGCTTGACTAGTTTTGGAGAGACCCAGTACTTC,CASSLTSFGETQYF
TRBJ1-6,TRBV20-1,-,TRBD1,TGCAGTGCTAGGCCTTGGACAGGGGGCAGCAATTCACCCCTCCACTTT,CSARPWTGGSNSPLHF
TRBJ2-1,TRBV4-2,few,-,TGTGCCAGCAGCCGGACAGCTTTTCGAAGCTCCTACAATGAGCAGTTCTTC,CASSRTAFRSSYNEQFF
TRBJ2-7,TRBV2,few,-,TGTGCCAGCAGCCTCAGGGCAACCGCCTACGAGCAGTACTTC,CASSLRATAYEQYF
TRBJ1-1,TRBV25-1,many,-,TGTGCCAGCAGTGAAACGACGAACACTGAAGCTTTCTTT,CASSETTNTEAFF
TRBJ2-4,TRBV12-3/TRBV12-4,-,-,TGTGCCAGCACCACTAGCATGTGGGGTCTCGGGGCCAAAAACATTCAGTACTTC,CASTTSMWGLGAKNIQYF
TRBJ1-6,TRBV6-5,few,-,TGTGCCAGCAAGGAGATTCGGAATAATTCACCCCTCCACTTT,CASKEIRNNSPLHF
TRBJ2-7,TRBV3-1,-,TRBD1,TGTGCCAGCAGCCAAGAAGGCAGGGGGCTATTCTACGAGCAGTACTTC,CASSQEGRGLFYEQYF
TRBJ1-5,TRBV7-9,many,TRBD1,TGTGCCAGCAGCTCAGGGGGGGGCAATCAGCCCCAGCATTTT,CASSSGGGNQPQHF
TRBJ1-2,TRBV7-9,few,-,TGTGCCAGCAGCCGTGACGGGAACTATGGCTACACCTTC,CASSRDGNYGYTF
TRBJ1-5,TRBV6-1,few,TRBD1,TGTGCCAGCAGTGGGACAGGGGAGAATCAGCCCCAGCATTTT,CASSGTGENQPQHF
TRBJ1-1,TRBV29-1,many,-,TGCAGCGTTGTGGGGTCAGGTGAAGCTTTCTTT,CSVVGSGEAFF
TRBJ1-6,TRBV4-3,many,-,TGCGCCAGCAGCCAAGATTTCGGGCAGGGAGAGTCACCCCTCCACTTT,CASSQDFGQGESPLHF
TRBJ2-3,TRBV9,many,-,TGTGCCAGCAGCGGCGGTTCGGAGGCAGATACGCAGTATTTT,CASSGGSEADTQYF
TRBJ2-7,TRBV2,-,-,TGTGCCAGCAGTGAAGAGATAACCTACGAGCAGTACTTC,CASSEEITYEQYF
TRBJ2-7,TRBV6-5,-,-,TGTGCCAGCAGTTACTATTTAAGCGGAGCCTACGAGCAGTACTTC,CASSYYLSGAYEQYF
TRBJ1-1,TRBV12-3/TRBV12-4,few,-,TGTGCCAGCAGTTTAGCCATATTGGGAGCTGAAGCTTTCTTT,CASSLAILGAEAFF
TRBJ1-5,TRBV19,-,TRBD1,TGTGCCAGTAGTATTAAAGGCAGGGGGGGACAGCCCCAGCATTTT,CASSIKGRGGQPQHF
TRBJ2-6,TRBV29-1,many,-,TGCAGCGTTGACACGAGCTCTGGGGCCAACGTCCTGACTTTC,CSVDTSSGANVLTF
TRBJ1-5,TRBV27,many,-,TGTGCCAGCAGTTTGTGGGGGAGTCAGCCCCAGCATTTT,CASSLWGSQPQHF
TRBJ2-5,TRBV29-1,many,-,TGCAGCGTTGAGAGGGCGGAGACCCAGTACTTC,CSVERAETQYF
TRBJ2-7,TRBV7-6,-,TRBD2,TGTGCCAGCAGCAACCTAGCGGGGGCCTACTACGAGCAGTACTTC,CASSNLAGAYYEQYF
TRBJ2-7,TRBV11-1,many,-,TGTGCCAGCAGCCTGAGGGGGGCCGAGCAGTACTTC,CASSLRGAEQYF
TRBJ2-1,TRBV7-9,few,TRBD1,TGTGCCAGCAGAACCGGGACAGGGTATCACAATGAGCAGTTCTTC,CASRTGTGYHNEQFF
TRBJ2-1,TRBV7-9,-,-,TGTGCCAGCAGCTTAGTAGATAGTGTCAATGAGCAGTTCTTC,CASSLVDSVNEQFF
TRBJ2-1,TRBV6-1,-,TRBD2,TGTGCCAGCATCGAATGGCGGGGGGGCAATGAGCAGTTCTTC,CASIEWRGGNEQFF
TRBJ1-1,TRBV4-3,medium-sized,-,TGCGCCAGCAGCCAAGAAGCAGAGAGGGAAGCTTTCTTT,CASSQEAEREAFF
TRBJ2-7,TRBV6-5,many,-,TGTGCCAGCAGTTACTCGCCCCCTCGGACAGCGGACTACGAGCAGTACTTC,CASSYSPPRTADYEQYF
TRBJ1-1,TRBV12-3/TRBV12-4,many,TRBD1,TGTGCCAGCAGTTTATACAGGGGAGTTAACACTGAAGCTTTCTTT,CASSLYRGVNTEAFF
TRBJ2-3,TRBV11-2,few,TRBD2,TGTGCCAGCAGCCCCAGTGGTAGCGGGGGGGCCCTAGATACGCAGTATTTT,CASSPSGSGGALDTQYF
TRBJ2-1,TRBV5-6,-,-,TGTGCCAGCATCCGACTCCTGGATGACAATGAGCAGTTCTTC,CASIRLLDDNEQFF
TRBJ1-1,TRBV11-2,-,TRBD1,TGTGCCAGCAGCTCTCTCGGTCTGGGACAGGGATCGTCCACTGAAGCTTTCTTT,CASSSLGLGQGSSTEAFF
TRBJ1-6,TRBV10-3,-,-,TGTGCCATCAGAACAGGGCCCTCCGAGGATTCACCCCTCCACTTT,CAIRTGPSEDSPLHF
TRBJ2-1,TRBV24-1,-,TRBD1,TGTGCCACCAGTGTTCGGGACAGTAGCTCCTACAATGAGCAGCTCTTC,CATSVRDSSSYNEQLF
TRBJ2-7,TRBV5-6,few,-,TGTGCCAGCAGCACTGGGGGGGGCGACGAGCAGTACTTC,CASSTGGGDEQYF
TRBJ1-5,TRBV6-1,-,TRBD1,TGTGCCAGCAGGGACAGGGGGCCGAATAGCAATCAGCCCCAGCATTTT,CASRDRGPNSNQPQHF
TRBJ2-1,TRBV10-3,few,-,TGTGCCATCAGTGAGAGGGGAAACTACAATGAGCAGTTCTTC,CAISERGNYNEQFF
TRBJ1-5,TRBV18,many,-,TGTGCCAGCTCACCAGGAGCAGATAGCAATCAGCCCCAGCATTTT,CASSPGADSNQPQHF
TRBJ1-2,TRBV28,many,TRBD1,TGTGCCAGCAGTTTTCCCCCGGGACAGGGACACTATGGCTACACCTTC,CASSFPPGQGHYGYTF
TRBJ2-2,TRBV7-2,few,-,TGTGCCAGCAGCTTAGACGGAACGGGGGCGAACACCGGGGAGCTGTTTTTT,CASSLDGTGANTGELFF
TRBJ2-5,TRBV20-1,few,-,TGCAGTGCTAGAGAGGTCCTTAGGGACTCGGGGACCCAGTACTTC,CSAREVLRDSGTQYF
TRBJ1-1,TRBV20-1,many,-,TGCAGTGCTAGAGCAGCAGGGAGGTTGAACACTGAAGCTTTCTTT,CSARAAGRLNTEAFF
TRBJ2-3,TRBV9,-,-,TGTGCCAGCAGCGTCCAGGGCTTTAGTACGCAGTATTTT,CASSVQGFSTQYF
TRBJ2-5,TRBV6-2/TRBV6-3,many,TRBD1,TGTGCCAGCAGTTCGTTCCGGGACAGGGGGAAGCAGACCCAGTACTTC,CASSSFRDRGKQTQYF
TRBJ2-3,TRBV7-9,many,TRBD1,TGTGCCAGCAGCTCCAGGGGGCCAGATACGCAGTATTTT,CASSSRGPDTQYF
TRBJ1-2,TRBV20-1,many,-,TGCAGTGCTAGTGGGCAAGCTAACTATGGCTACACCTTC,CSASGQANYGYTF
TRBJ1-1,TRBV21-1,many,-,TGTGCCAGCAGCGCCAGGGACAGGGGCTCTGAAGCTTTCTTT,CASSARDRGSEAFF
TRBJ2-3,TRBV6-5,few,TRBD2,TGTGCCAGCAGTTACCGCGGGGGGCCCGGGGATACGCAGTATTTT,CASSYRGGPGDTQYF
TRBJ1-6,TRBV3-1,many,-,TGTGCCAGCAGCCATCCTCCGCAGAATAATTCACCCCTCCACTTT,CASSHPPQNNSPLHF
TRBJ1-1,TRBV6-2/TRBV6-3,many,-,TGTGCCAGCAGTTACTCCGGGAGAGCTTTGAACACTGAAGCTTTCTTT,CASSYSGRALNTEAFF
TRBJ1-4,TRBV12-3/TRBV12-4,many,TRBD1,TGTGCCAGCAGTTTTGGGGACAGGGACGGTGAAAAACTGTTTTTT,CASSFGDRDGEKLFF
TRBJ1-5,TRBV20-1,many,-,TGCAGTGCTAGCCGGTCCAATCAGCCCCAGCATTTT,CSASRSNQPQHF
TRBJ2-1,TRBV27,many,-,TGTGCCAGCAGTTCTTCTCTCGGTGAGCAGTTCTTC,CASSSSLGEQFF
TRBJ1-2,TRBV5-6,few,-,TGTGCCAGCAGCTTGGAGGGCAGGAACCCATTCTATGGCTACACCTTC,CASSLEGRNPFYGYTF
TRBJ1-1,TRBV20-1,-,TRBD1,TGCAGTGCCAGCCAGGGGGGTAGGAACACTGAAGCTTTCTTT,CSASQGGRNTEAFF
TRBJ1-4,TRBV24-1,few,-,TGTGCCACCTCCTCGGGCCGACGTAATGAAAAACTGTTTTTT,CATSSGRRNEKLFF
TRBJ1-1,TRBV18,many,-,TGTGCCAGCTCACCACTTTCGGCGGGTAAAACTGAAGCTTTCTTT,CASSPLSAGKTEAFF
TRBJ1-1,TRBV6-2/TRBV6-3,many,-,TGTGCCAGCAGCATCCGGGAGACCAACACTGAAGCTTTCTTT,CASSIRETNTEAFF